The rows below give T cell receptor beta chains drawn from one sample of a study of post-analysis software for immune sequencing data. TCRdb itself ran the PCR reads through MiXCR, one entry per CDR3 protein. This repertoire shows about 540,000 distinct CDR3 sequences, approximately 34% found once; its top ten account for less than 6%. The sample consisted of blood. The receptors come from a girl under 18 with multiple sclerosis. Each CDR3 is given with its conserved first and last residue. Each record gives: CDR3 DNA, CDR3 protein, clone size, D gene, J gene, V gene. D genes are given only for firm matches. Clone size appears in some rows only: once, few, many, or a class for an expanded clone.

CDR3nt: TGTGCCACCAGGAGCCGGTCGCTTTACAATGAGCAGTTCTTC
CDR3aa: CATRSRSLYNEQFF
abundance: NA
d_gene: NA
j_gene: TRBJ2-1
v_gene: TRBV15

CDR3nt: TGTGCCAGCAGCTTGGCCTGGCGAACTCAACAGGACATTCAGTACTTC
CDR3aa: CASSLAWRTQQDIQYF
abundance: NA
d_gene: NA
j_gene: TRBJ2-4
v_gene: TRBV5-6

CDR3nt: TGCGCCAGCAGCTCGGGACAGGGGACCCACAATGAGCAGTTCTTC
CDR3aa: CASSSGQGTHNEQFF
abundance: few
d_gene: TRBD1
j_gene: TRBJ2-1
v_gene: TRBV5-1

CDR3nt: TGCAGCGTTCAGGCAGCCAAAAACATTCAGTACTTC
CDR3aa: CSVQAAKNIQYF
abundance: few
d_gene: NA
j_gene: TRBJ2-4
v_gene: TRBV29-1

CDR3nt: TGTGCCACCAGTGAGTCAAGACAGGGAAGGACTTACACTGAAGCTTTCTTT
CDR3aa: CATSESRQGRTYTEAFF
abundance: NA
d_gene: TRBD1
j_gene: TRBJ1-1
v_gene: TRBV10-3

CDR3nt: TGTGCCAGCAGCCAAGCCCTAGACAAGCAGTTGGGCTATGGCTACACCTTC
CDR3aa: CASSQALDKQLGYGYTF
abundance: NA
d_gene: NA
j_gene: TRBJ1-2
v_gene: TRBV4-2

CDR3nt: TGCAGCGGTACAGGGGGTAGCTCCTACGAGCAGTACTTC
CDR3aa: CSGTGGSSYEQYF
abundance: few
d_gene: TRBD1
j_gene: TRBJ2-7
v_gene: TRBV29-1

CDR3nt: TGCAGCGTCCCCCGAGCGGGCTCCTACAATGAGCAGTTCTTC
CDR3aa: CSVPRAGSYNEQFF
abundance: NA
d_gene: NA
j_gene: TRBJ2-1
v_gene: TRBV29-1

CDR3nt: TGCAGTGCACCAACTAGCGGGGGGGCCGTATCAGGCAATGAGCAGTTCTTC
CDR3aa: CSAPTSGGAVSGNEQFF
abundance: NA
d_gene: TRBD2
j_gene: TRBJ2-1
v_gene: TRBV20-1

CDR3nt: TGTGCCAGCTCGGCTCCGGGACAGGGTCGCGAAAAACTGTTTTTT
CDR3aa: CASSAPGQGREKLFF
abundance: NA
d_gene: TRBD1
j_gene: TRBJ1-4
v_gene: TRBV6-5

CDR3nt: TGTGCCAGCAGCCAATCGAGGACAGAGCAGTTCTTC
CDR3aa: CASSQSRTEQFF
abundance: NA
d_gene: NA
j_gene: TRBJ2-1
v_gene: TRBV16

CDR3nt: TGCAGCGTTGACCGAGGTCTAGCGGGGCAAGAGACCCAGTACTTC
CDR3aa: CSVDRGLAGQETQYF
abundance: NA
d_gene: TRBD2
j_gene: TRBJ2-5
v_gene: TRBV29-1

CDR3nt: TGCAGTGCTAGGAAGGTGGCAGGGAACACTGAAGCTTTCTTT
CDR3aa: CSARKVAGNTEAFF
abundance: NA
d_gene: NA
j_gene: TRBJ1-1
v_gene: TRBV20-1

CDR3nt: TGTGCCAGCAGTTCCCCGGGGGGGGCTGAAGCTTTCTTT
CDR3aa: CASSSPGGAEAFF
abundance: once
d_gene: NA
j_gene: TRBJ1-1
v_gene: TRBV6-5

CDR3nt: TGTGCCAGCAGCCGGGGGGGACAGGGATGCAATGAGCAGTTCTTC
CDR3aa: CASSRGGQGCNEQFF
abundance: NA
d_gene: NA
j_gene: TRBJ2-1
v_gene: TRBV6-5

CDR3nt: TGCGCCAGCAGCTTGCAAGGGGCCGTGGGCACAGATGCGCAGTATTTT
CDR3aa: CASSLQGAVGTDAQYF
abundance: once
d_gene: NA
j_gene: TRBJ2-3
v_gene: TRBV5-1

CDR3nt: TGTGCCGGCAGTTCGGTAGCAGGTGGGGATACGCAGTATTTT
CDR3aa: CAGSSVAGGDTQYF
abundance: NA
d_gene: NA
j_gene: TRBJ2-3
v_gene: TRBV6-5

CDR3nt: TGTGCCAGCAGCTTTGGGACAGGGACCGGGGCCAACGTCCTGACTTTC
CDR3aa: CASSFGTGTGANVLTF
abundance: few
d_gene: TRBD1
j_gene: TRBJ2-6
v_gene: TRBV12-3/TRBV12-4

CDR3nt: TGCAGCGCGGACAGTACAGGGGGAGAGAAACTGTTTTTT
CDR3aa: CSADSTGGEKLFF
abundance: NA
d_gene: TRBD1
j_gene: TRBJ1-4
v_gene: TRBV29-1

CDR3nt: TGTGCCAGCAGCTTTGGGGACAGGGTCAATCAGCCCCAGCATTTT
CDR3aa: CASSFGDRVNQPQHF
abundance: few
d_gene: TRBD1
j_gene: TRBJ1-5
v_gene: TRBV5-5

CDR3nt: TGCAGCGTTGAGTCACGGGGAGCTTCGAACTCTAACTATGGCTACACCTTC
CDR3aa: CSVESRGASNSNYGYTF
abundance: NA
d_gene: NA
j_gene: TRBJ1-2
v_gene: TRBV29-1

CDR3nt: TGTGCTAGTGGCCTGGGACAGGGGTTTAGCACTGAAGCTTTCTTT
CDR3aa: CASGLGQGFSTEAFF
abundance: NA
d_gene: TRBD1
j_gene: TRBJ1-1
v_gene: TRBV12-5

CDR3nt: TGTGCCAGCAGCAAGGGCGGATTCCTAGAGACCCAGTACTTC
CDR3aa: CASSKGGFLETQYF
abundance: few
d_gene: NA
j_gene: TRBJ2-5
v_gene: TRBV3-1

CDR3nt: TGCAGCGTGGGTGTACTAGCGGGGGGTTTGAATGAGCAGTTCTTC
CDR3aa: CSVGVLAGGLNEQFF
abundance: NA
d_gene: TRBD2
j_gene: TRBJ2-1
v_gene: TRBV20-1

CDR3nt: TGTGCCACCTCGGACGGGATTAATTCACCCCTCCACTTT
CDR3aa: CATSDGINSPLHF
abundance: NA
d_gene: NA
j_gene: TRBJ1-6
v_gene: TRBV19

CDR3nt: TGCAGTGCTACGACACTGAGCTCCTATAATTCACCCCTCCACTTT
CDR3aa: CSATTLSSYNSPLHF
abundance: NA
d_gene: NA
j_gene: TRBJ1-6
v_gene: TRBV20-1

CDR3nt: TGTGCCAGCAGCTTAGACCCCGGGCAGGAGCACACTGAAGCTTTCTTT
CDR3aa: CASSLDPGQEHTEAFF
abundance: NA
d_gene: NA
j_gene: TRBJ1-1
v_gene: TRBV7-6

CDR3nt: TGCGCCAGCAGCCAAGTGAGGAACACTGAAGCTTTCTTT
CDR3aa: CASSQVRNTEAFF
abundance: few
d_gene: NA
j_gene: TRBJ1-1
v_gene: TRBV4-1

CDR3nt: TGTGCCAGCAGTAAGCAGGGCCCAATCTATGGCTACACCTTC
CDR3aa: CASSKQGPIYGYTF
abundance: few
d_gene: NA
j_gene: TRBJ1-2
v_gene: TRBV6-5

CDR3nt: TGTGCCGCCAGCAGAAGACAGGGCGGAATTGAGACCCAGTACTTC
CDR3aa: CAASRRQGGIETQYF
abundance: few
d_gene: TRBD1
j_gene: TRBJ2-5
v_gene: TRBV15

CDR3nt: TGTGCCAGCAGCTCCGGACCGGGATGGGATCAGCCCCAGCATTTT
CDR3aa: CASSSGPGWDQPQHF
abundance: NA
d_gene: NA
j_gene: TRBJ1-5
v_gene: TRBV5-4

CDR3nt: TGTGCCATCAGTGGAGGGGCCGGACAGGACTTCTACAATGAGCAGTTCTTC
CDR3aa: CAISGGAGQDFYNEQFF
abundance: NA
d_gene: TRBD1
j_gene: TRBJ2-1
v_gene: TRBV10-3

CDR3nt: TGTGCCAGCAGCTTAGTTGAGGACTTCCTAGAGACCCAGTACTTC
CDR3aa: CASSLVEDFLETQYF
abundance: few
d_gene: NA
j_gene: TRBJ2-5
v_gene: TRBV7-2

CDR3nt: TGTGCCATCAGTGAGATAGCGGGGGGAACCAAAAACATTCAGTACTTC
CDR3aa: CAISEIAGGTKNIQYF
abundance: few
d_gene: TRBD2
j_gene: TRBJ2-4
v_gene: TRBV10-3

CDR3nt: TGCAGCGTTGAACGCGACAGTCCGGACAAAAAAGGGTATGGCTACACCTTC
CDR3aa: CSVERDSPDKKGYGYTF
abundance: few
d_gene: NA
j_gene: TRBJ1-2
v_gene: TRBV29-1

CDR3nt: TGTGCCAGCGGCGAATACAGGGACACTGAAGCTTTCTTT
CDR3aa: CASGEYRDTEAFF
abundance: NA
d_gene: NA
j_gene: TRBJ1-1
v_gene: TRBV7-3